This entry lists 15 T cell receptor beta chains sequenced from one sample in a study of T cell repertoires in aging, cancer and after chemotherapy. Peripheral blood genomic DNA, not sorted cells or RNA, was the template. TRB rearrangements spanning V, D and J were amplified using mixed TRB-A/B primers. TCRdb recomputed calls from the multiplex PCR reads with MiXCR, one row per CDR3 protein. The sample has under 6,500 distinct CDR3 sequences, 33% seen once. Sequencing was done on a sample of blood. The source is a human donor with a blood cancer.

This clonotype was seen more than once but under ten times. The chain combines TRBV12-3 or TRBV12-4 with TRBJ2-7; perhaps TRBD1 as D (5 bases). CDR3 length equals 14 residues. Deletions cut 3 bases from V and 1 base from J, with 10 bases between. The CDR3 protein is CASSFQGNSYEQYF. In DNA, the CDR3 is TGTGCCAGCAGTTTTCAGGGTAATTCCTACGAGCAGTACTTC.

By its share, this clonotype is medium-sized. The rearrangement joins TRBV19 to TRBJ2-1; 10 bases line up with TRBD2. The germline V gene has CDR1 LNHDA and CDR2 SQIVND (reference sequence). This CDR3 has 15 amino acids. The trim removed 7 bases at V and 4 bases at J, leaving 7 bases unmatched. CDR3 sequence (DNA): TGTGCCAGTAAACCGACTAGCGGGCCATACAATGAGCAGTTCTTC. Its translation: CASKPTSGPYNEQFF.

In this sample, this clonotype is medium-sized (0.01 to 0.1%). The chain links TRBV6-5 to TRBJ1-1; perhaps TRBD1 as D (6 bases). The ends were cut back, 6 bases at V and 2 bases at J, with 13 bases in the middle. Germline assignment: CDR1 MNHEY and CDR2 SVGAGI. The CDR3 loop spans 14 amino acids. The CDR3 reads CASRPWTDNTEAFF. Here the CDR3 DNA reads TGTGCCAGCAGACCCTGGACAGACAACACTGAAGCTTTCTTT.

This chain uses TRBV12-3 or TRBV12-4 with TRBJ2-7; weak D call: TRBD1 (7 bases). V lost 5 bases and J lost 4, with 18 bases in between. CDR3 size: 15 residues. The CDR3 spells CASSHSRGVFYEQYF. In nucleotides, the CDR3 is TGTGCCAGCAGTCACTCCAGGGGGGTCTTTTACGAGCAGTACTTC.

On this clonotype itself: At one boundary the junction diverges from the germline segment, which might be a read error. This rearrangement joins TRBV5-6 to TRBJ2-1; D possibly corresponds to TRBD1 (6 bases). The germline V gene has CDR1 SGHDT and CDR2 YYEEEE. The CDR3 spans 15 residues. The CDR3 loop reads CASSLPGVSHNEQFF. CDR3 bases: TGTGCCAGCAGCCTTCCAGGGGTCTCCCACAATGAGCAGTTCTTC.

The rearrangement links TRBV6-2 or TRBV6-3 to TRBJ1-6; D unresolved. Per the germline V gene, CDR1 is MNHEY and CDR2 is SVGEGT. This CDR3 is built from 15 residues. V was cut by 5 bases and J by 3 bases, with 11 bases left in between. The CDR3 loop is CASSGGQVYNSPLHF. CDR3 nucleotide sequence: TGTGCCAGCAGTGGCGGGCAAGTCTATAATTCACCCCTCCACTTT.

The chain links TRBV20-1 to TRBJ2-3; tentatively, D is TRBD1 or TRBD2 (5 bases each). The CDR3 extends over 12 amino acids. The germline gives CDR1 DFQATT, CDR2 SNEGSKA (reference sequence). Between the trimmed V and J ends, which lost 5 bases and 0 bases, there was a span of 6 bases. The CDR3 coding sequence is TGCAGTGCTGGGGGTAGCACAGATACGCAGTATTTT. It translates to CSAGGSTDTQYF.

By its share, this clonotype is medium-sized (0.01 to 0.1%). The V gene is TRBV11-2, the J gene TRBJ2-1, with D perhaps TRBD1 (6 bases). The CDR3 totals 15 residues. From germline, CDR1 is SGHAT and CDR2 FQNNGV. V dropped 5 bases and J dropped 0 bases, with 11 bases sitting between them. The CDR3 DNA follows: TGTGCCAGCAGCGCGACACAGGGCTCCTACAATGAGCAGTTCTTC. Residues: CASSATQGSYNEQFF.

By sample fraction, this clonotype is medium-sized. CDR3 DNA: TGTGCCTGGAGGAATACGGGCACAGATACGCAGTATTTT. Its translation is CAWRNTGTDTQYF. The chain couples TRBV30 to TRBJ2-3; D gene unclear. This CDR3 region has 13 residues. Germline assignment: CDR1 GTSNPN and CDR2 SVGIG (reference sequence). V lost 3 bases to trimming and J lost 1 base, with 8 bases between them.

The chain has TRBV27 and TRBJ1-2; D perhaps matches TRBD1 (5 bases). The CDR3 runs 13 residues. The germline V gene encodes CDR1 MNHEY and CDR2 SMNVEV (reference sequence). Trimming stripped 4 bases from V and 8 bases from J, with 14 bases between. Written as DNA, the CDR3 is TGTGCCAGCAGTTCCCTCGAGGGGAAGGGCTACACCTTC. It translates to CASSSLEGKGYTF.

The chain recombines TRBV12-3 or TRBV12-4 with TRBJ2-7; a possible D gene is TRBD1 (5 bases). Deletions cut 3 bases from V and 0 bases from J, with 15 bases between. CDR3 length: 16 amino acids. The CDR3, as DNA: TGTGCCAGCAGTTTCCGGGCTACAGGCACCTCCTACGAGCAGTACTTC. It encodes CASSFRATGTSYEQYF.

This clonotype is deemed large. This chain joins TRBV6-6 and TRBJ1-2, with TRBD1 as a possible D gene (5 bases). Looked up from germline, CDR1 is MNHNY and CDR2 is SVGAGI (reference sequence). V was shortened by 6 bases and J by 4 bases, with 18 bases between the two germline ends. The CDR3 length is 15 residues. CDR3 sequence (DNA): TGTGCCAGCAGCCTGGGCAGGGTGGAGAGCTATGGCTACACCTTC. Amino acid sequence: CASSLGRVESYGYTF.

A note on this clonotype: The junction shows a germline mismatch at one end, possibly a read error. The rearrangement links TRBV30 to TRBJ2-7; the D gene is possibly TRBD2 (7 bases). Germline V gene lookup returns CDR1 GTSNPN and CDR2 SVGIG (reference sequence). The CDR3 runs to 13 residues. The CDR3 nucleotides read TGTGCATCGGGGGGCAGGTACATCTACAAGCAGTACTTC. Its translation is CASGGRYIYKQYF.

This clonotype was detected a few times. The chain joins TRBV7-6 to TRBJ2-7; 8 bases match TRBD1. The CDR3 has 13 amino acids. V dropped 1 base and J dropped 10; count of bases not matched to a gene: 6. CDR1 and CDR2 (germline): SGHVS, FNYEAQ. The CDR3 DNA reads as TGTGCCAGCAGCTTAGGGACAGGGAAGAAACAGTACTTC. Translating it yields CASSLGTGKKQYF.

The sample holds a few counts of this clonotype. The chain has TRBV19 and TRBJ1-2; the D gene is possibly TRBD1 (5 bases). This CDR3 has 14 amino acids. Per germline, CDR1 LNHDA and CDR2 SQIVND (reference sequence). V was clipped by 7 bases and J by 7 bases, with 19 bases between them. CDR3 in amino acids: CASTISGMGLGYTF. CDR3 nucleotide sequence: TGTGCCAGTACCATATCAGGGATGGGACTTGGCTACACCTTC.